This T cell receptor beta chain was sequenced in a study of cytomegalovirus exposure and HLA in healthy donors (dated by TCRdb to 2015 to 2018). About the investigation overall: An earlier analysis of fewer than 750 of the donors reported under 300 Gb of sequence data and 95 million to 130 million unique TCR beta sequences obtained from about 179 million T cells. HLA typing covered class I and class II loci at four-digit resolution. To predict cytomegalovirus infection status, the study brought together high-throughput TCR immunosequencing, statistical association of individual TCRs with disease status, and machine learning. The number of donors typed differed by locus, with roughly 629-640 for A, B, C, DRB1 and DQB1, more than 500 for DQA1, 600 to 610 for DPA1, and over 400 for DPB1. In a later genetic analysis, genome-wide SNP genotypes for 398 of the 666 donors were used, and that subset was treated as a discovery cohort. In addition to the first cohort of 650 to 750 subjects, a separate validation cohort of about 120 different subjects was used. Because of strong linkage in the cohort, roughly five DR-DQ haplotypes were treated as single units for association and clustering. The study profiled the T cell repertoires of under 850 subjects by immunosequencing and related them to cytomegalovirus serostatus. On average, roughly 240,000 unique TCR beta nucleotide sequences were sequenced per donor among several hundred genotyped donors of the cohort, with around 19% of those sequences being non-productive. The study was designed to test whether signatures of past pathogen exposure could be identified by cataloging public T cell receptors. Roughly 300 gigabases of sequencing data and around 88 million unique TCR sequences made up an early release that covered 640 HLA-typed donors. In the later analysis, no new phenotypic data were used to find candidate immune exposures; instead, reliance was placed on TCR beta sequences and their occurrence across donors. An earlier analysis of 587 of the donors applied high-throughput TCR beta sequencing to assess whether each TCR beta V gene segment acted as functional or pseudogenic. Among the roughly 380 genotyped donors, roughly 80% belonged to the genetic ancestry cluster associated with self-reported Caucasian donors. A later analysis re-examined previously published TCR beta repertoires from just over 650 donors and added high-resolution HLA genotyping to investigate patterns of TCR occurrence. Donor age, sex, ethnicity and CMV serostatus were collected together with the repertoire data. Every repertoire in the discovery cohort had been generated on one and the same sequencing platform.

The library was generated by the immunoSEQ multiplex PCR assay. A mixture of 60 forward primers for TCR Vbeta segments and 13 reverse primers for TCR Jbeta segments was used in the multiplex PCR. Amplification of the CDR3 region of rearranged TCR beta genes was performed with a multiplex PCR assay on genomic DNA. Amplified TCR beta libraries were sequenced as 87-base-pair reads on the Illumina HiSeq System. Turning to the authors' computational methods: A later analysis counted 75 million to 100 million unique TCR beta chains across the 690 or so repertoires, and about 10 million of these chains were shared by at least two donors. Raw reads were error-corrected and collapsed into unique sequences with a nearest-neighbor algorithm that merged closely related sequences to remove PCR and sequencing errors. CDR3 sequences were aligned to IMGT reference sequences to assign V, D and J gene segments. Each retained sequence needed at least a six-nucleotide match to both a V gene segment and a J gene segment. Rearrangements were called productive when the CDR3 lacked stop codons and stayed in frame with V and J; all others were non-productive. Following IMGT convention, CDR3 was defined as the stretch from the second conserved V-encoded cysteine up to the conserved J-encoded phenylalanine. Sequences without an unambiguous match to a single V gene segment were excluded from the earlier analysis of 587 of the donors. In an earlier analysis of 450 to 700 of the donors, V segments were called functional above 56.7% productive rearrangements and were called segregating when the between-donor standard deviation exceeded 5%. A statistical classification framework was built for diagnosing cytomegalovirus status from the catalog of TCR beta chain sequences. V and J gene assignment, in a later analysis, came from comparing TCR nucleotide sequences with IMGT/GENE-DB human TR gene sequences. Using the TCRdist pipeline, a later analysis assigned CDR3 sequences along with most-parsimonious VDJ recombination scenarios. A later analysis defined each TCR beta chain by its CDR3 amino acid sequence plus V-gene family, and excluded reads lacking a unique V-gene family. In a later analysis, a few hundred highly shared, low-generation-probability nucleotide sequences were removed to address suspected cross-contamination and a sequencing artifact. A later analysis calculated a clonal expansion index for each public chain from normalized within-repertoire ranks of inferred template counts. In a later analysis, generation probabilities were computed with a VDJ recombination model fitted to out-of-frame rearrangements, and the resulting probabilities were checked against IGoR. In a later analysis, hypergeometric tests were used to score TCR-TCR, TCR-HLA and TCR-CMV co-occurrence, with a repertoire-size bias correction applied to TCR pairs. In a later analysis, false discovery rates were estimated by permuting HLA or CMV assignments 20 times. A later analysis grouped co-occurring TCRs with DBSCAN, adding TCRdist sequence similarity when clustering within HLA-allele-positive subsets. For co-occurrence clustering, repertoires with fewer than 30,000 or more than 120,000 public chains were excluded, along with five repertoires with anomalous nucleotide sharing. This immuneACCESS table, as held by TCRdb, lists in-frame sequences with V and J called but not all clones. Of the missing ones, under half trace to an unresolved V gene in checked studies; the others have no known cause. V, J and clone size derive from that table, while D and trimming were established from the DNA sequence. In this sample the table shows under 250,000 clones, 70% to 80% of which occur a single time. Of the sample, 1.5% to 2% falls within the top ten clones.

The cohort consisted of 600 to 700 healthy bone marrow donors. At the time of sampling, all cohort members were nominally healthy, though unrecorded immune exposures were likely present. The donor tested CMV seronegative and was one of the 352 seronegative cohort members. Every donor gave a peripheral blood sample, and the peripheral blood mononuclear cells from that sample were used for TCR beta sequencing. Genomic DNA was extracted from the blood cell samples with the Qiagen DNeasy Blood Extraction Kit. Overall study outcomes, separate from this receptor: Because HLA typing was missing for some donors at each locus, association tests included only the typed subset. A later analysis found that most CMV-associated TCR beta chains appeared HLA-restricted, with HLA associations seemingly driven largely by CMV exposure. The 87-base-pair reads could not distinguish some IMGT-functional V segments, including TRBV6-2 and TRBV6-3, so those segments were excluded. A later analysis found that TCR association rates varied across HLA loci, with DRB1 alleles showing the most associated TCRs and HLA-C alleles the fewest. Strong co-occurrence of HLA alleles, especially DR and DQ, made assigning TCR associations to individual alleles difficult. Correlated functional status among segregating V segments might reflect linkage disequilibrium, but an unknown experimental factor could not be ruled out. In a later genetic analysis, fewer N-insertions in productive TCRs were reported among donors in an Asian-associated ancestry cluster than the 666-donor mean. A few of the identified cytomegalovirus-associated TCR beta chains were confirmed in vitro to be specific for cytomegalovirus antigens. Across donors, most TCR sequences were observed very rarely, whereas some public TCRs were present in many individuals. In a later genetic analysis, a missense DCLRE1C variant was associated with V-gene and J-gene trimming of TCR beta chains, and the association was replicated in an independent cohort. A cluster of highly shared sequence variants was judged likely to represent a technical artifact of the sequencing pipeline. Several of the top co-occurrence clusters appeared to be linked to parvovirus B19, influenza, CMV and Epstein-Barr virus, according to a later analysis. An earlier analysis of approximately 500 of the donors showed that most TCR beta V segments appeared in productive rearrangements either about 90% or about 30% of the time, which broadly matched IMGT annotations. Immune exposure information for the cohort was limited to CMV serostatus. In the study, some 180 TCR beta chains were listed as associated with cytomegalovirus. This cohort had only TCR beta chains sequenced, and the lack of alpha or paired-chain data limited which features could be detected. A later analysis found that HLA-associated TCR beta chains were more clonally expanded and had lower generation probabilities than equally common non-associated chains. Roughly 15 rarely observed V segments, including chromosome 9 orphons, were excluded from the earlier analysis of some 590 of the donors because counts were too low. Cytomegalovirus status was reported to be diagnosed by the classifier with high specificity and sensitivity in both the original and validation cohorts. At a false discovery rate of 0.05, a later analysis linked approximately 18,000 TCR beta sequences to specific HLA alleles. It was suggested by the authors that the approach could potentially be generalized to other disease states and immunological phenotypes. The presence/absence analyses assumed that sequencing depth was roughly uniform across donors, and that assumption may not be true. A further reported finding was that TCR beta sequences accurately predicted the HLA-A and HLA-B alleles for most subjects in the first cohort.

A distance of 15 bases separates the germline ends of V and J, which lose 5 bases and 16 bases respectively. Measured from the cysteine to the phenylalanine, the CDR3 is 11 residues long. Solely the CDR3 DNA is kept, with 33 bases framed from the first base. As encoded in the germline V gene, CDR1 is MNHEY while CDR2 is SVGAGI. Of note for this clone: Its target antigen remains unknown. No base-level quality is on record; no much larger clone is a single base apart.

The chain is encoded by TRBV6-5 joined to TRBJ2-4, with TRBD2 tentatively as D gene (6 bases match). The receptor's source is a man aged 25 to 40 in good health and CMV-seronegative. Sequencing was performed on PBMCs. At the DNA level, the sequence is TGTGCCAGCAGTACCCGGGACTTACTTTACTTC. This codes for CASSTRDLLYF.